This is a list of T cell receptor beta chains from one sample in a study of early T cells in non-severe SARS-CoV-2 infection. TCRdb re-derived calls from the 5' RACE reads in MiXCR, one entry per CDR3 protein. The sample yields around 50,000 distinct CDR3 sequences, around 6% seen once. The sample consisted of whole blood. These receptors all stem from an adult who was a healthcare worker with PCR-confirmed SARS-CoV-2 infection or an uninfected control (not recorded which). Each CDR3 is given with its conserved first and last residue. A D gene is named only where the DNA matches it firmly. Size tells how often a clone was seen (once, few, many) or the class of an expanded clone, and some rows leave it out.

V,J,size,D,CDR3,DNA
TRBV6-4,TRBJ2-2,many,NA,CASRIQVFTGELFF,TGTGCCAGCAGGATTCAGGTTTTCACCGGGGAGCTGTTTTTT
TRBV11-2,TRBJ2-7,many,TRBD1,CASSSVTTGITEQYF,TGTGCCAGCAGCTCCGTCACGACAGGGATTACCGAGCAGTACTTC
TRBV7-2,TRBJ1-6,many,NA,CASSPDPNSPLHF,TGTGCCAGCAGCCCGGATCCAAATTCACCCCTCCACTTT
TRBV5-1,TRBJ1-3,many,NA,CASSSGTRDGNTIYF,TGCGCCAGCAGCTCCGGGACCCGGGATGGAAACACCATATATTTT
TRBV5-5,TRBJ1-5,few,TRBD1,CASSAGPGGKGQPQHF,TGTGCCAGCAGCGCCGGTCCAGGGGGCAAGGGTCAGCCCCAGCATTTT
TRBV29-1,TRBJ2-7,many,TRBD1,CSVTPGQASYEQYF,TGCAGCGTTACCCCGGGACAGGCTTCTTACGAGCAGTACTTC
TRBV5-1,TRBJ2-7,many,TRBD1,CASSLIESRDSQYYEQYF,TGCGCCAGCAGCTTGATCGAATCCCGGGACAGCCAGTACTACGAGCAGTACTTC
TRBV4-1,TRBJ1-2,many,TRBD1,CASSPIPTGGLSYTF,TGCGCCAGCAGCCCCATACCGACAGGGGGCCTGAGCTACACCTTC
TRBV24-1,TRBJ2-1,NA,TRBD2,CATSDFRSFTGTSGEDNEQFF,TGTGCCACCAGTGATTTCCGTTCATTCACCGGGACTAGCGGTGAGGACAATGAGCAGTTCTTC
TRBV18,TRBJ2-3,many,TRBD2,CASSRGLAGAGPQYF,TGTGCCAGCTCACGTGGACTAGCGGGAGCGGGCCCGCAGTATTTT
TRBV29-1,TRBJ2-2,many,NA,CSVRSENTGELFF,TGCAGCGTTCGGTCAGAGAACACCGGGGAGCTGTTTTTT
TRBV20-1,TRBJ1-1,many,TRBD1,CSAREGAMNTEAFF,TGCAGTGCTAGGGAGGGGGCTATGAACACTGAAGCTTTCTTT
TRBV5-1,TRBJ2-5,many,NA,CASSLHGEETQYF,TGCGCCAGCAGCTTGCATGGAGAAGAGACCCAGTACTTC
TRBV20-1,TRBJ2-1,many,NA,CSARARLKGEGQFF,TGCAGTGCTAGAGCTCGTCTTAAGGGGGAGGGCCAGTTCTTC
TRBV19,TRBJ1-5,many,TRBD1,CASSGTGRGNQPQHF,TGTGCCAGTAGCGGGACAGGTCGGGGCAATCAGCCCCAGCATTTT
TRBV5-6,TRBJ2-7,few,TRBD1,CASSATGGNEQYF,TGTGCCAGCAGCGCGACAGGGGGCAACGAGCAGTACTTC
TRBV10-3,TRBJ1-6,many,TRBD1,CAISLGQDNSPLHF,TGTGCCATCAGCCTAGGACAGGATAATTCACCCCTCCACTTT
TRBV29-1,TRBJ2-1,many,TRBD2,CSVEDQLAGSSYNEQFF,TGCAGCGTTGAAGATCAGCTAGCGGGGAGCTCCTACAATGAGCAGTTCTTC
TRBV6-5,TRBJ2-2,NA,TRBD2,CASSYSALAARTGELFF,TGTGCCAGCAGTTACTCGGCACTAGCGGCTAGGACCGGGGAGCTGTTTTTT
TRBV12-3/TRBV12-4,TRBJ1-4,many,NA,CASGKGGVPNEKLFF,TGTGCCAGCGGCAAAGGGGGGGTCCCTAATGAAAAACTGTTTTTT
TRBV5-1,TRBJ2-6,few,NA,CASSLEGPGANVLTF,TGCGCCAGCAGCTTGGAGGGTCCTGGGGCCAACGTCCTGACTTTC
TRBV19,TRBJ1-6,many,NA,CATSEDSADNSPLHF,TGTGCCACCTCGGAGGACAGTGCCGATAATTCACCCCTCCACTTT
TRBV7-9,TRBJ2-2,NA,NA,CAHNKGANTGELFF,TGTGCCCACAACAAGGGGGCGAACACCGGGGAGCTGTTTTTT
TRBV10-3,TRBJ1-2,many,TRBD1,CAISPYGQGGSNYGYTF,TGTGCCATCAGTCCTTATGGACAGGGGGGGAGCAACTATGGCTACACCTTC
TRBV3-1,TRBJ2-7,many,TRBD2,CASSQDSGGPVLDEQYF,TGTGCCAGCAGCCAGGACTCGGGAGGGCCCGTCTTGGACGAGCAGTACTTC
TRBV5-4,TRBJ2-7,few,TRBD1,CASSLRQGRGYEQYF,TGTGCCAGCAGCTTACGACAGGGAAGGGGCTACGAGCAGTACTTC
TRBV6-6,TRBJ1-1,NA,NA,CASSYSKGPGNTEAFF,TGTGCCAGCAGTTACTCAAAGGGCCCGGGGAACACTGAAGCTTTCTTT
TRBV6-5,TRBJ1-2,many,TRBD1,CAARTGSPYGYTF,TGTGCCGCCCGGACAGGGAGTCCCTATGGCTACACCTTC
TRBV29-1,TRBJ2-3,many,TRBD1,CSGRDRAADTQYF,TGCAGCGGCCGGGACAGGGCGGCAGATACGCAGTATTTT
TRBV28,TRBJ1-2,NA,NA,CASSLAGNNYGYTF,TGTGCCAGCAGTTTGGCCGGGAACAACTATGGCTACACCTTC
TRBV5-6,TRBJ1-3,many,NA,CASRGQGFSGNTIYF,TGTGCCAGCAGAGGCCAGGGGTTCTCTGGAAACACCATATATTTT
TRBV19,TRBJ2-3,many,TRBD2,CASSIGLAGGPATDTQYF,TGTGCCAGTAGTATAGGACTAGCGGGGGGGCCCGCCACAGATACGCAGTATTTT
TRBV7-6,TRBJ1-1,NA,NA,CASSSIRNRNTEAFF,TGTGCCAGCAGCTCCATCAGGAACAGGAACACTGAAGCTTTCTTT
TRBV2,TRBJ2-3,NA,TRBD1,CASSEIGTVSTDTQYF,TGTGCCAGCAGTGAAATCGGGACAGTATCCACAGATACGCAGTATTTT
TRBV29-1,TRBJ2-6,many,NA,CSCMIGGANVLTF,TGCAGCTGCATGATCGGCGGGGCCAACGTCCTGACTTTC